What follows are 29 T cell receptor beta chains derived from one specimen sequenced in a study of T cell responses to AZD1222 COVID-19 vaccine. The assay was immunoSEQ multiplex PCR, and TCRdb's table has in-frame clones only and misses some. Of about 100,000 clones listed, about 90% were seen once; the top ten hold around 4.5%. Sequenced material: peripheral blood, taken on day 0 of AZD1222 vaccination. These receptors were obtained from an adult in good health.

The chain carries TRBV27 and TRBJ2-1; possibly TRBD2 for D (6 bases). Looked up from germline, CDR1 is MNHEY and CDR2 is SMNVEV (reference sequence). The CDR3 is 14 residues long. Trimming took off 5 bases at V and 4 bases at J, with 12 bases between the two ends. Here the CDR3 reads CASSAGTSYNEQFF. The CDR3 bases are TGTGCCAGCAGTGCTGGGACTTCTTACAATGAGCAGTTCTTC.

This chain links TRBV7-9 with TRBJ1-4; a weak D match, TRBD1 (5 bases). Germline V gives CDR1 SEHNR, CDR2 FQNEAQ (reference sequence). This CDR3 is built from 16 residues. V lost 5 bases to trimming and J lost 8 bases, with 21 bases between them. The CDR3 sequence: CASSPTGAPAFEKLFF. The CDR3 nucleotides read TGTGCCAGCAGCCCCACCGGGGCCCCCGCCTTCGAAAAACTGTTTTTT.

This clone was counted between two and nine times. The chain employs TRBV9 and TRBJ1-4; maybe TRBD1 (5 bases). Trimming stripped 4 bases from V and 5 bases from J, with 12 bases between. Germline CDR1 is SGDLS and CDR2 is YYNGEE. This CDR3 comprises 14 residues. This CDR3 reads CASSRTLQNEKLFF. For the CDR3, the DNA is TGTGCCAGCAGCCGGACACTACAGAATGAAAAACTGTTTTTT.

As for this clone: This CDR3 fails to terminate in the conserved phenylalanine or tryptophan, so it likely reflects a read error. Because the CDR3's place on the DNA is in doubt, the DNA is left out and the CDR3 is given as listed by TCRdb. The rearrangement joins TRBV12-2 to TRBJ2-7; TRBD2 is taken as the D call from the table, unchecked against the DNA. TRBV12-2 is a documented pseudogene. The CDR3 length equals 9 residues, ends included. The CDR3 protein is CASPLTGVL.

The gene calls are TRBV2 and TRBJ2-4; TRBD2 aligns across 16 bases. V gave up 7 bases and J gave up 0 bases; unmatched junction bases: 3. From germline, CDR1 is SNHLY and CDR2 FYNNEI. This CDR3 has 17 residues. In DNA form, the CDR3 reads TGTGCCAGCAAGGGACTAGCGGGAGGGGTAGCCAAAAACATTCAGTACTTC. The encoded protein is CASKGLAGGVAKNIQYF.

This chain joins TRBV29-1 and TRBJ1-3; D gene unclear. This CDR3 region has 14 residues. V lost 3 bases and J 0 bases, leaving 9 bases between the germline ends. CDR1 SQVTM and CDR2 ANQGSEA come from the germline V gene. The CDR3 loop reads CSVEAGGSGNTIYF. The CDR3 DNA reads TGCAGCGTTGAGGCAGGAGGCTCTGGAAACACCATATATTTT.

This rearrangement joins TRBV19 to TRBJ1-1; 7 nucleotides match TRBD1. The CDR3 loop spans 13 amino acids. Trimming at V came to 7 bases and at J to 6 bases, leaving 8 bases not matched to a gene. The germline CDR1 and CDR2 sequences are LNHDA and SQIVND (reference sequence). Written as DNA, the CDR3 is TGTGCCAGTATTTGGGACAGAGGGGCTGAAGCTTTCTTT. Its translation: CASIWDRGAEAFF.

The rearrangement uses TRBV19 and TRBJ1-1, with D tentatively TRBD1 (6 bases). Germline V gives CDR1 LNHDA, CDR2 SQIVND (reference sequence). Trimming cost V 5 bases and J 5 bases, with 12 bases left between them. This CDR3 has 13 amino acids. The CDR3 DNA sequence: TGTGCCAGTAGTTCGTACAGGGTAACTGAAGCTTTCTTT. It specifies CASSSYRVTEAFF.

V gene TRBV5-8 combines with J gene TRBJ1-3, with a tentative D call TRBD1 (5 bases). V gave up 2 bases and J gave up 0 bases, with 9 bases separating them. The CDR3 has 15 amino acids. Germline assignment: CDR1 SGHTS and CDR2 YDEGEE. In DNA, the CDR3 is TGTGCCAGCAGCTTCCGACAGATCTCTGGAAACACCATATATTTT. It yields the protein CASSFRQISGNTIYF.

This chain joins TRBV4-1 and TRBJ2-6, with D perhaps TRBD2 (5 bases). Per germline, CDR1 MGHRA and CDR2 YSYEKL. CDR3 length equals 18 residues. The V end lost 5 bases, the J end lost 0 bases, and 17 bases lay between the germline ends. In DNA form, the CDR3 reads TGCGCCAGCAGCGAAGCGGCAGCCGATTACTCTGGGGCCAACGTCCTGACTTTC. Amino acid sequence: CASSEAAADYSGANVLTF.

This clone was detected only a few times. The chain combines TRBV7-3 with TRBJ1-1; unclear D gene. The CDR3 loop spans 15 amino acids. V was shortened by 2 bases and J by 1 base, with 11 bases between the two germline ends. Germline loops: CDR1 SGHTA, CDR2 FQGTGA. DNA for the CDR3: TGTGCCAGCAGCTTACTCCCGACGGGGAACACTGAAGCTTTCTTT. It is translated as CASSLLPTGNTEAFF.

The chain uses TRBV28 and TRBJ2-3; TRBD2 agrees at 8 bases. The CDR3 contains 18 residues. Per the germline V gene, CDR1 is MDHEN and CDR2 is SYDVKM. The junction had 12 bases not matched to a gene; V was cut back by 2 bases and J by 2 bases. The CDR3 bases are TGTGCCAGCAGTTTAAGAGGGTGGACGGGAGGGCCCACAGATACGCAGTATTTT. As protein: CASSLRGWTGGPTDTQYF.

The chain has TRBV5-6 and TRBJ1-2; 7 nucleotides match TRBD1. Germline CDR1 SGHDT, CDR2 YYEEEE. The CDR3 contains 16 residues. V was pared by 0 bases and J by 0 bases, with 5 bases of the junction left unmatched. The CDR3 spells CASSLGQGSSNYGYTF. DNA of the CDR3: TGTGCCAGCAGCTTGGGACAGGGAAGTTCTAACTATGGCTACACCTTC.

The rearrangement links TRBV28 to TRBJ1-1; 8 bases line up with TRBD1. This CDR3 is 15 amino acids long. The V segment lost 4 bases and the J segment 5 bases; nucleotides outside the gene matches: 9. CDR1 is MDHEN, CDR2 SYDVKM, per germline. The CDR3 here is CASSSPGQGWTEAFF. DNA for the CDR3: TGTGCCAGCAGTTCTCCTGGACAGGGATGGACTGAAGCTTTCTTT.

V usage is TRBV19 and J usage is TRBJ1-1, with D tentatively TRBD1 (5 bases). CDR1 LNHDA and CDR2 SQIVND come from the germline V gene (reference sequence). This CDR3 is 13 amino acids long. V was trimmed by 7 bases and J by 3 bases, leaving 12 bases between them. CDR3 loop: CASTGDGYTEAFF. The CDR3 DNA follows: TGTGCCAGTACCGGGGACGGCTACACTGAAGCTTTCTTT.

CDR3 sequence: CASRNRGEAFF. The DNA for the CDR3 is TGTGCCAGCAGAAACAGGGGGGAAGCTTTCTTT. The chain links TRBV27 to TRBJ1-1; 8 nucleotides match TRBD1. The V segment lost 6 bases and the J segment 8 bases; nucleotides outside the gene matches: 2. The CDR3 covers 11 residues. In germline, CDR1 is MNHEY, CDR2 SMNVEV (reference sequence).

The V gene is TRBV29-1, the J gene TRBJ2-1; 8 bases are shared with TRBD1. Germline V gives CDR1 SQVTM, CDR2 ANQGSEA. The CDR3 has 12 amino acids. V was pared by 5 bases and J by 10 bases, with 7 bases of the junction left unmatched. The CDR3 reads CSVPHGQGEQFF. CDR3 nucleotide sequence: TGCAGCGTTCCCCACGGACAGGGAGAGCAGTTCTTC.

The gene calls are TRBV21-1 and TRBJ2-5. TRBV21-1 is given as a pseudogene. The CDR3 covers 15 residues. In nucleotides, the CDR3 is TGTGCCAGCAGCAGCCAAAAGGGTCCACCAGGGACCCAGTACTTC. Its translation is CASSSQKGPPGTQYF.

The rearrangement uses TRBV18 and TRBJ1-2; 8 nucleotides line up with TRBD1. The germline V gene encodes CDR1 KGHSH and CDR2 LQKENI. This CDR3 has 13 amino acids. J lost 6 bases, V lost 6 bases, and 6 bases had no gene match. The CDR3 protein is CASSTDREHGYTF. For the CDR3, the DNA is TGTGCCAGCTCCACGGACAGGGAGCATGGCTACACCTTC.

The V call is TRBV10-3, the J call TRBJ1-4, with D uncertain. The V and J ends lost 3 bases and 2 bases respectively, with 16 bases between them. The CDR3 extends over 17 amino acids. Germline CDR1 reads ENHRY; CDR2 reads SYGVKD. CDR3: CAISDTRTGRTNEKLFF. Written as DNA, the CDR3 is TGTGCCATCAGTGACACCCGAACCGGTAGGACTAATGAAAAACTGTTTTTT.

V usage is TRBV9 and J usage is TRBJ2-2; D not resolved. V lost 0 bases, J lost 7 bases, and 10 bases lay in between. In germline, CDR1 is SGDLS, CDR2 YYNGEE. The CDR3 runs 14 residues. DNA for the CDR3: TGTGCCAGCAGCGTAGTGTGGGGTGGCGGGGAGCTGTTTTTT. It codes for CASSVVWGGGELFF.

The CDR3 is CASISTGKGGDNQPQHF. DNA for the CDR3: TGTGCCAGTATCTCGACAGGGAAGGGGGGAGACAATCAGCCCCAGCATTTT. The chain carries TRBV19 and TRBJ1-5, with 7 bases fitting TRBD1. Unmatched junction bases numbered 15, after V lost 7 bases and J lost 3 bases. Germline CDR1 reads LNHDA; CDR2 reads SQIVND (reference sequence). The length of the CDR3 is 17 residues.

The V gene is TRBV7-9, the J gene TRBJ2-7, with TRBD2 matching 8 bases. Germline V gene sequence: CDR1 SEHNR, CDR2 FQNEAQ (reference sequence). The CDR3 is made up of 14 amino acids. V trimming: 4 bases; J trimming: 0 bases; junction bases outside the gene matches: 2. The CDR3 DNA sequence: TGTGCCAGCAGCTCCGGGACTAGCTCCTACGAGCAGTACTTC. Translation gives CASSSGTSSYEQYF. Filled out from reference TRBV7-9 and TRBJ2-7, the complete variable domain reads DTGVSQNPRHKITKRGQNVTFRCDPISEHNRLYWYRQTLGQGPEFLTYFQNEAQLEKSRLLSDRFSAERPKGSFSTLEIQRTEQGDSAMYLCASSSGTSSYEQYFGPGTRLTVT.

The genes are TRBV7-3 and TRBJ2-2; 10 bases map to TRBD2. This CDR3 has 15 residues. CDR1 and CDR2 (germline): SGHTA, FQGTGA. Trimming at V came to 1 base and at J to 4 bases, leaving 0 bases not matched to a gene. CDR3 bases: TGTGCCAGCAGCTTAATAGCGGGGGGCACCGGGGAGCTGTTTTTT. Encoded protein: CASSLIAGGTGELFF.

The rearrangement links TRBV19 to TRBJ2-2, with D possibly TRBD1 on 6 matching bases. This CDR3 has 15 amino acids. Germline values: CDR1 LNHDA, CDR2 SQIVND (reference sequence). Trimming left V 6 bases short and J 4 bases short, with 15 bases between. The CDR3 bases are TGTGCCAGTAGCCGCAAATCAGGGGCCACCGGGGAGCTGTTTTTT. Translating it yields CASSRKSGATGELFF.

V is TRBV27 and J is TRBJ2-7; D gene uncertain. Trimming left V 4 bases short and J 5 bases short, with 15 bases between. CDR1 is MNHEY, CDR2 SMNVEV, per germline (reference sequence). The CDR3 is 14 residues long. CDR3 bases: TGTGCCAGCAGTTACCGAGGTCCCGCCAACGAGCAGTACTTC. This gives the protein CASSYRGPANEQYF.

The CDR3 is CASSLAGTGSYEQYF. The CDR3 DNA reads as TGTGCCAGCAGCTTGGCAGGGACAGGCTCCTACGAGCAGTACTTC. This chain connects TRBV5-8 to TRBJ2-7; TRBD1 aligns across 8 bases. Germline trimming cut 0 bases from V and 0 bases from J; bases unmatched to any gene: 2. The CDR3 extends over 15 amino acids. Germline V gives CDR1 SGHTS, CDR2 YDEGEE.

The count of this clone is one. The V and J genes are TRBV19 and TRBJ2-5; 8 nucleotides align to TRBD1. With 2 bases clipped from V and 4 bases from J, the junction kept 6 bases outside the gene matches. The germline V gene has CDR1 LNHDA and CDR2 SQIVND (reference sequence). This CDR3 region has 15 residues. The CDR3 region is CASSITQGAGETQYF. In DNA, the CDR3 is TGTGCCAGTAGTATAACCCAGGGGGCAGGAGAGACCCAGTACTTC.

The chain links TRBV30 to TRBJ1-2; D call uncertain. Trimming stripped 2 bases from V and 9 bases from J, with 22 bases between. From germline, CDR1 is GTSNPN and CDR2 SVGIG (reference sequence). The CDR3 contains 15 residues. The CDR3 DNA reads TGTGCCTGGAGTCTCATCGAGTCGGACGCTATAAGCTACACCTTC. It is translated as CAWSLIESDAISYTF.